This is a list of T cell receptor beta chains from one sample in a study of T-cell memory formation after mild COVID-19. TCRdb passed the 5' RACE reads through MiXCR, listing each CDR3 protein once. The table has about 430,000 distinct CDR3 sequences, around 24% seen once. What was sequenced was PBMCs or a T cell subset sorted from them (not recorded which). The receptors shown here come from an adult woman who had mild COVID-19 (a few samples of this study predate the infection). Cell type and time point are not known. CDR3s include the opening cysteine and the closing phenylalanine or tryptophan. D genes are given only for firm matches.

V	J	D	CDR3
TRBV5-6	TRBJ2-1	-	CASSFLGRYNEQFF
TRBV27	TRBJ1-4	-	CASSPWMGYSTTNEKLFF
TRBV24-1	TRBJ2-1	TRBD2	CATRASGRRNEQFF
TRBV14	TRBJ2-2	TRBD2	CASSQDKVAGVTGELFF
TRBV6-4	TRBJ2-2	TRBD2	CASSAVVPSGGYTGELFF
TRBV6-6	TRBJ1-1	-	CASSPLAGTVGEAFF
TRBV12-3/TRBV12-4	TRBJ1-2	-	CASSLRNAGYGYTF
TRBV23-1	TRBJ1-2	-	CASSPVTGLPYGYTF
TRBV20-1	TRBJ1-3	-	CSARPGLEGNTIYF
TRBV12-3/TRBV12-4	TRBJ2-7	TRBD1	CASSTAQGTGSYEQYF
TRBV28	TRBJ2-5	TRBD1	CASSLGTGNLQETQYF
TRBV7-8	TRBJ1-1	-	CASSLEGQGGNTEAFF
TRBV6-5	TRBJ2-1	-	CASSYAGYNEQFF
TRBV19	TRBJ1-5	-	CASKHPIESNQPQHF
TRBV9	TRBJ2-7	TRBD1	CASSLGQGKFGYEQYF
TRBV5-1	TRBJ2-4	-	CASSRTDTRSTAKNIQYF
TRBV4-1	TRBJ2-5	TRBD2	CASSLSSGGAGETQYF
TRBV11-2	TRBJ2-5	-	CASSFLQETQYF
TRBV5-1	TRBJ2-5	TRBD1	CASSSGQGQETQYF
TRBV19	TRBJ2-1	-	CASSIAGGTSANEQFF
TRBV11-2	TRBJ2-3	-	CASSYHTDTQYF
TRBV4-1	TRBJ2-7	TRBD1	CASSQAPTGGHYEQYF